A selection of T cell receptor beta chains follows, all from one sample in a study of OX40 agonist ivuxolimab in advanced cancers. Generated by immunoSEQ multiplex PCR, the TCRdb table keeps only in-frame clones and is missing some. The sample holds 40,000 to 55,000 clones, 85% to 90% seen once. This sample comprised CD4+ or CD8+ T cells sorted from blood, obtained in a trial of the OX40 agonist ivuxolimab. These TCRs come from an adult with an advanced solid tumor such as melanoma, head and neck, liver or kidney cancer. Each CDR3 is given with its conserved first and last residue. The D gene is left open where the match is weak. Expanded clones are given a class, and other clones once, few, many or no size at all.

>.|TRBJ2-1|TRBV19|.
CASRLTPTSYNEQFF
TGTGCCAGTCGCTTAACTCCTACCTCCTACAATGAGCAGTTCTTC
>.|TRBJ2-7|TRBV5-1|.
CASRTGNEQYF
TGCGCCAGCAGAACCGGTAACGAGCAGTACTTC
>TRBD2|TRBJ2-3|TRBV7-7|once
CASSSGLAGDDTQYF
TGTGCTAGTTCATCCGGACTAGCGGGAGACGATACGCAGTATTTT
>.|TRBJ2-3|TRBV18|.
CASSPPADTQYF
TGTGCCAGCTCACCACCTGCAGATACGCAGTATTTT
>.|TRBJ1-2|TRBV15|.
CATSRGRERGYTF
TGTGCCACCAGCAGAGGCAGGGAGAGAGGCTACACCTTC
>.|TRBJ2-1|TRBV6-4|.
CASSDQPGNEQFF
TGTGCCAGCAGTGACCAGCCGGGGAATGAGCAGTTCTTC
>.|TRBJ1-6|TRBV5-1|.
CASSGADNSPLHF
TGCGCCAGCAGCGGGGCAGATAATTCACCCCTCCACTTT
>TRBD2|TRBJ2-5|TRBV28|.
CASIAAGGEGETQYF
TGTGCCAGCATAGCGGCGGGAGGGGAGGGAGAGACCCAGTACTTC
>.|TRBJ1-2|TRBV28|.
CASSLVGAEGYTF
TGTGCCAGCAGTTTGGTGGGGGCGGAAGGCTACACCTTC
>.|TRBJ1-1|TRBV27|.
CASSRLTRNTEAFF
TGTGCCAGCAGTCGCTTAACTCGTAACACTGAAGCTTTCTTT
>TRBD1|TRBJ2-5|TRBV5-4|few
CASSQDGQGGTKTQYF
TGTGCCAGCAGCCAGGACGGACAGGGGGGGACAAAGACCCAGTACTTC
>.|TRBJ1-6|TRBV30|.
CAWKRVNNSPLHF
TGTGCCTGGAAGAGGGTAAATAATTCACCCCTCCACTTT
>TRBD1|TRBJ1-1|TRBV18|.
CASSPPETGGTEAFF
TGTGCCAGCTCACCACCGGAGACAGGGGGCACTGAAGCTTTCTTT
>.|TRBJ1-5|TRBV2|.
CASSEGVSPRGTQHF
TGTGCCAGCAGTGAGGGGGTCAGCCCGAGGGGGACCCAGCATTTT
>.|TRBJ2-7|TRBV4-1|.
CASSQVWQGRSYEQYF
TGCGCCAGCAGCCAAGTCTGGCAGGGTCGCTCCTACGAGCAGTACTTC
>TRBD1|TRBJ1-2|TRBV30|.
CAWSVLSGQGARGYTF
TGTGCCTGGAGTGTACTCTCGGGACAGGGGGCGCGGGGCTACACCTTC
>.|TRBJ2-2|TRBV29-1|few
CSVYSGPGELFF
TGCAGCGTTTATTCCGGTCCCGGGGAGCTGTTTTTT
>.|TRBJ2-5|TRBV5-1|.
CASKIERVETQYF
TGCGCCAGCAAAATCGAAAGGGTTGAGACCCAGTACTTC
>.|TRBJ2-6|TRBV5-1|.
CASSFGQYSGANVLTF
TGCGCCAGCAGCTTCGGACAGTACTCTGGGGCCAACGTCCTGACTTTC
>TRBD1|TRBJ1-1|TRBV14|.
CASSQDKGAWAEAFF
TGTGCCAGCAGCCAAGATAAGGGGGCGTGGGCTGAAGCTTTCTTT
>.|TRBJ1-3|TRBV19|few
CASSIQGNTIYF
TGTGCCAGTAGTATCCAAGGAAACACCATATATTTT
>TRBD2|TRBJ2-7|TRBV7-9|.
CASSLPSGVDEQYF
TGTGCCAGCAGCTTACCTAGCGGTGTCGACGAGCAGTACTTC
>.|TRBJ1-1|TRBV10-3|.
CAISGPGGTEAFF
TGTGCCATCAGTGGACCGGGGGGCACTGAAGCTTTCTTT
>TRBD1|TRBJ2-3|TRBV5-1|.
CASSLLDRIDTQYF
TGCGCCAGCAGCTTATTGGACAGGATAGATACGCAGTATTTT
>.|TRBJ1-5|TRBV29-1|.
CSVQGSNQPQHF
TGCAGCGTACAGGGCAGCAATCAGCCCCAGCATTTT
>.|TRBJ1-6|TRBV30|.
CAWKEMVGERNSPLHF
TGTGCCTGGAAGGAGATGGTAGGGGAACGTAATTCACCCCTCCACTTT
>.|TRBJ2-3|TRBV4-1|.
CASSQDWASRTDTQYF
TGCGCCAGCAGCCAAGATTGGGCTAGCCGCACAGATACGCAGTATTTT
>TRBD1|TRBJ2-7|TRBV10-3|.
CAISGLGQGSYEQYF
TGTGCCATCAGTGGGTTGGGACAGGGATCCTACGAGCAGTACTTC
>.|TRBJ2-3|TRBV28|.
CASSFGHTDTQYF
TGTGCCAGCAGTTTCGGCCACACAGATACGCAGTATTTT
>TRBD2|TRBJ2-3|TRBV7-7|.
CASGPRDTDTQYF
TGTGCTAGCGGGCCGAGGGACACAGATACGCAGTATTTT
>.|TRBJ2-1|TRBV27|.
CASSSVTRLVSSYNEQFF
TGTGCCAGCAGTTCCGTCACCAGACTGGTAAGCTCCTACAATGAGCAGTTCTTC
>TRBD1|TRBJ2-7|TRBV18|.
CASSPPGQGGFKDF
TGTGCCAGCTCACCGCCGGGACAGGGGGGCTTCAAGGACTTC
>TRBD2|TRBJ2-1|TRBV7-3|.
CASSTYGTSGNEQFF
TGTGCCAGCAGCACCTACGGGACTAGCGGGAATGAGCAGTTCTTC
>TRBD1|TRBJ2-7|TRBV28|.
CASRRDRASYEQYF
TGTGCCAGCAGAAGGGACAGGGCGTCCTACGAGCAGTACTTC
>TRBD1|TRBJ2-7|TRBV7-2|.
CASRPGTGRHEQYF
TGTGCCAGCAGACCCGGGACAGGGAGACACGAGCAGTACTTC
>.|TRBJ2-3|TRBV5-6|few
CASSLVGVDTQYF
TGTGCCAGCAGCTTGGTAGGGGTGGATACGCAGTATTTT
>.|TRBJ1-2|TRBV5-4|.
CASSLDGSNYGYTF
TGTGCCAGCAGCTTAGACGGATCTAACTATGGCTACACCTTC
>.|TRBJ2-7|TRBV10-2|once
CATVAVNYEQYF
TGCGCCACCGTAGCGGTCAACTACGAGCAGTACTTC
>.|TRBJ1-1|TRBV6-1|.
CASILRTTRAEAFF
TGTGCCAGCATACTGAGGACCACCAGGGCTGAAGCTTTCTTT
>TRBD1|TRBJ1-1|TRBV2|.
CASSTRQGLAFF
TGTGCCAGCAGTACTAGACAGGGCCTAGCTTTCTTT
>TRBD1|TRBJ2-2|TRBV11-2|.
CASSLRTDRVSNTGELFF
TGTGCCAGCAGCCTACGCACCGACAGGGTTTCGAACACCGGGGAGCTGTTTTTT